This TCR beta chain derives from a study of cytomegalovirus exposure and HLA in healthy donors. About the study: The same platform was used for the 110 or so validation repertoires and the approximately 670 first-cohort repertoires, a later analysis reported.

Regarding the study as a whole: In vitro testing confirmed three CMV-associated chains as specific for CMV antigens. Associated with cytomegalovirus, according to the listing, were 150 to 200 TCR beta chains. Most TCR sequences were uncommon, yet certain public TCRs appeared in many donors.

Only in-frame clones appear in the TCRdb table, and some are missing; sequencing was by immunoSEQ multiplex PCR. This sample has about 170,000 clones, with about nine tenths found just once. A remark on this clone: The antigen is undetermined.

This sequence was found in a young man in good health and CMV-seropositive. The sequenced material came from PBMCs.

The CDR3 is CASSPFRRGATDTQYF. As DNA, the CDR3 is TGTGCCAGCTCACCTTTCCGTCGTGGGGCCACAGATACGCAGTATTTT. The chain is built from TRBV18 and TRBJ2-3, with D possibly being TRBD1 (5 bases). The CDR3 is 16 residues long. Deletions cut 3 bases from V and 2 bases from J, with 15 bases between. The germline gives CDR1 KGHSH, CDR2 LQKENI.